The entry that follows covers one TCR beta chain sequence. The antigen remains unidentified. Sequencing was performed with immunoSEQ multiplex PCR; in TCRdb, only in-frame clones are kept and a portion is missing. The sample has 40,000 or so clones, under 85% seen once; the top ten hold approximately 0.6%. These data originate in a study of STAT5B mutations in CD4+ large granular lymphocyte leukemia. Study-level results: Top patient clones used TRBV06 genes more often: 8/27 versus 2/35 in controls.

This CDR3 spans 14 amino acids. Germline lookup yields CDR1 MNHNY and CDR2 SVGAGI (reference sequence). V shed 1 base, J shed 10 bases, and the junction held 4 bases outside the gene matches. The rearrangement uses TRBV6-6 and TRBJ2-3; TRBD2 matches 11 bases. This clonotype was sampled from a human donor in good health. The sample consisted of CD4+ T cells from blood buffy coats. The CDR3 coding sequence is TGTGCCAGCAGTTACTTAACTAGCGGGAGAGCGCAGTATTTT. It translates to CASSYLTSGRAQYF.